The 13 T cell receptor beta chains in this list originate from one sample, sequenced in a study of cytotoxic CD8 clonotypes in ibrutinib-treated CLL. Clones were read by immunoSEQ multiplex PCR, and TCRdb kept only the in-frame ones, dropping some. In the table there are 52,000 or so clones, nearly 55% of which are singletons. The sample here was PBMCs, taken at disease progression, from a patient treated with ibrutinib. The receptors shown here come from a human donor with chronic lymphocytic leukemia.

The chain carries TRBV15 and TRBJ2-7; 10 bases are a match to TRBD1. This CDR3 comprises 15 residues. V lost 2 bases, J lost 5 bases, and 6 bases stayed unmatched. CDR1 is LNHNV and CDR2 is YYDKDF in the germline V gene (reference sequence). The CDR3 sequence is CATSRLGGTGDEQYF. The CDR3 DNA follows: TGTGCCACCAGCAGATTAGGAGGGACAGGGGACGAGCAGTACTTC.

The chain employs TRBV25-1 and TRBJ2-3, with D possibly TRBD2 on 5 matching bases. The CDR3 has 11 residues. Looked up from germline, CDR1 is MGHDK and CDR2 is SYGVNS. With 8 bases removed from V and 13 bases from J, the gap between germline ends came to 16 bases. CDR3 coding DNA: TGTGCCAGCGCAGACTATGGGTCGGAGTATTTT. Amino acids: CASADYGSEYF.

The chain links TRBV18 to TRBJ1-4; 7 bases match TRBD1. J was trimmed by 5 bases and V by 3 bases; bases with no gene match: 0. This CDR3 has 13 residues. Germline CDR1 and CDR2: KGHSH and LQKENI. The chain's CDR3 is CASSPGQNEKLFF. The CDR3 DNA reads TGTGCCAGCTCACCGGGACAGAATGAAAAACTGTTTTTT.

This rearrangement joins TRBV11-3 to TRBJ1-3; D gene ambiguous. This CDR3 has 15 residues. Germline CDR1 SGHNT, CDR2 YENEEA. V lost 5 bases and J lost 0, with 11 bases in between. CDR3 loop: CASSLASSSGNTIYF. CDR3 DNA: TGTGCCAGCAGCCTAGCAAGTTCCTCTGGAAACACCATATATTTT.

The rearrangement uses TRBV7-8 and TRBJ2-7; D is undetermined. V was cut by 3 bases and J by 4 bases, with 7 bases left in between. Germline CDR1 is SGHVS and CDR2 is FQNEAQ. The CDR3 runs 12 residues. DNA of the CDR3: TGTGCCAGCAGCTTCCAGGATTACGAGCAGTACTTC. Residues: CASSFQDYEQYF.

This clone was picked up a small number of times. The V and J genes are TRBV6-1 and TRBJ1-2; D call uncertain. The CDR3 consists of 13 residues. Germline V gene data show CDR1 as MNHNS and CDR2 as SASEGT. V lost 2 bases, J lost 5 bases, and 9 bases lay in between. The CDR3 loop reads CASSEQRGYGYTF. CDR3 in DNA: TGTGCCAGCAGTGAACAAAGAGGTTATGGCTACACCTTC.

The V gene is TRBV28, the J gene TRBJ2-2, with 11 bases matching TRBD2. The germline V gene has CDR1 MDHEN and CDR2 SYDVKM. The trim removed 4 bases at V and 4 bases at J, leaving 2 bases unmatched. The CDR3 loop spans 15 amino acids. In DNA form, the CDR3 reads TGTGCCAGCAGTTCTAGCGGGAGGCTCACCGGGGAGCTGTTTTTT. It specifies CASSSSGRLTGELFF.

This clone was seen a few times. The J gene is TRBJ2-3, the V gene TRBV9, with 11 nucleotides matching TRBD1. Germline V gene sequence: CDR1 SGDLS, CDR2 YYNGEE. This CDR3 spans 14 amino acids. Trimming at V came to 6 bases and at J to 6 bases, leaving 6 bases not matched to a gene. The CDR3: CASNLGQGADTQYF. CDR3 DNA sequence: TGTGCCAGCAACTTAGGACAGGGGGCCGATACGCAGTATTTT.

The chain uses TRBV6-5 and TRBJ2-5; 9 bases map to TRBD1. CDR1 is MNHEY, CDR2 SVGAGI, per germline. There are 12 residues in the CDR3. The V gene end was trimmed by 8 bases and the J gene end by 5 bases; junction bases not matched to a gene: 3. The chain's CDR3 is CASGQGRETQYF. In DNA, the CDR3 is TGTGCCAGCGGACAGGGGAGGGAGACCCAGTACTTC.

This clone was seen a single time. This CDR3 is CASSVGAAGFQETQYF. The CDR3, as DNA: TGTGCCAGCAGCGTGGGGGCGGCAGGGTTCCAAGAGACCCAGTACTTC. This chain connects TRBV9 to TRBJ2-5; possible D gene TRBD1, 6 bases. Trimming cost V 2 bases and J 1 base, with 15 bases left between them. The CDR3 extends over 16 amino acids. The germline CDR1 and CDR2 sequences are SGDLS and YYNGEE.

The chain carries TRBV2 and TRBJ1-1, with D perhaps matching TRBD1 (5 bases). The CDR3 consists of 14 residues. Trimming removed 4 bases from V and 5 bases from J, with 14 bases in between. Germline V gene data show CDR1 as SNHLY and CDR2 as FYNNEI. In DNA, the CDR3 is TGTGCCAGCAGTGCCACAACAGGAGCAACTGAAGCTTTCTTT. This gives the protein CASSATTGATEAFF. The full variable domain, completed using reference TRBV2 and TRBJ1-1, is EPEVTQTPSHQVTQMGQEVILRCVPISNHLYFYWYRQILGQKVEFLVSFYNNEISEKSEIFDDQFSVERPDGSNFTLKIRSTKLEDSAMYFCASSATTGATEAFFGQGTRLTVV.

This clone has just a few counts. The V call is TRBV2, the J call TRBJ2-1; D remains unclear. V lost 2 bases and J lost 2, with 7 bases in between. CDR3 size: 14 residues. Germline values: CDR1 SNHLY, CDR2 FYNNEI. The CDR3 coding sequence is TGTGCCAGCAGTGAACAACTCACCTACAATGAGCAGTTCTTC. Translated, it gives CASSEQLTYNEQFF.

This clone has just a few counts. Here the CDR3 DNA reads TGTGCCAGCAGCCTTACTAGGTACCCTCATCAGCCCCAGCATTTT. This encodes CASSLTRYPHQPQHF. This sequence joins TRBV27 and TRBJ1-5; D ambiguous. Germline CDR1 is MNHEY and CDR2 is SMNVEV (reference sequence). V lost 6 bases to trimming and J lost 5 bases, with 17 bases between them. The CDR3 spans 15 residues.